The clone carrying this T cell receptor (beta chain) was counted only a few times. The CDR3 contains 14 residues. Trimming stripped 9 bases from V and 7 bases from J, with 18 bases between. This entry belongs to a study of regulatory T cells in long-lasting Graves disease. Construction of the TCR beta libraries employed iRepertoire HTBI primers in conjunction with Arm-PCR of CDR3 regions. One entry per CDR3 protein, called by TCRdb with MiXCR from the multiplex PCR reads. This sample has roughly 410,000 distinct CDR3 sequences; 15% occur once, and the top ten carry about 8.3%. This sample's time point: newly diagnosed GD, antithyroid drugs for less than 3 months. Following extraction of RNA from PBMCs, that RNA was used to make the TCR library. This same sample was also taken into another study, of T cells in Graves' hyperthyroidism and ophthalmopathy. That paper states: HTBI primers were employed in a first-round RT-PCR of the TCR CDR3.

The chain is built from TRBV12-3 or TRBV12-4 and TRBJ2-2, with a tentative D call TRBD2 (6 bases). Sequenced material: peripheral blood mononuclear cells (PBMCs), taken at new diagnosis, from a patient treated with antithyroid drugs. This receptor was identified in a middle-aged woman with Graves disease. CDR3 residues: CASTQRGGVGELFF. The CDR3 bases are TGTGCCAGTACCCAGAGGGGAGGTGTCGGGGAGCTGTTTTTT.